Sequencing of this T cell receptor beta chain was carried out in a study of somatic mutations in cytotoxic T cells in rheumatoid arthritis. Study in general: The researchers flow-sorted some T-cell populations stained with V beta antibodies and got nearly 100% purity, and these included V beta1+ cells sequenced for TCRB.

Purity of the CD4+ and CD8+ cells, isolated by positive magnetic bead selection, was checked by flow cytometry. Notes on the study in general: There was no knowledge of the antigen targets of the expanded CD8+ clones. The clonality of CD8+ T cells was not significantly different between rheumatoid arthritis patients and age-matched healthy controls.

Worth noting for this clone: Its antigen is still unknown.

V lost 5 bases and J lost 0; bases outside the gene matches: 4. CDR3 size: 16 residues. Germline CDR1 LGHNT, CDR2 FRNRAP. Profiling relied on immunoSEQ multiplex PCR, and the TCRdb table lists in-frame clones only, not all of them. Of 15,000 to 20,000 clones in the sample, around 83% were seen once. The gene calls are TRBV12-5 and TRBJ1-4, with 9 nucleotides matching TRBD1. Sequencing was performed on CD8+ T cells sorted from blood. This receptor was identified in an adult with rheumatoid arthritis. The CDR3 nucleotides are TGTGCTAGTGGTGATGGACAGGGGTCAACTAATGAAAAACTGTTTTTT. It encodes CASGDGQGSTNEKLFF.